These 22 T cell receptor beta chains were all obtained from the same sample, sequenced in a study of cytomegalovirus exposure and HLA in healthy donors. Profiling relied on immunoSEQ multiplex PCR, and the TCRdb table lists in-frame clones only, not all of them. The data contain 150,000 to 200,000 clones, 86% of them singletons. Sequencing was carried out using PBMCs. These receptors were collected from a woman younger than 30 in good health and CMV-seronegative.

V usage is TRBV2 and J usage is TRBJ1-6; 7 bases agree with TRBD1. Germline CDR1 is SNHLY and CDR2 is FYNNEI. With V trimmed by 4 bases and J by 6 bases, 6 bases remained unmatched. CDR3 length equals 15 residues. The chain's CDR3 is CASSVGQEINSPLHF. CDR3 nucleotides: TGTGCCAGCAGTGTAGGACAGGAAATTAATTCACCCCTCCACTTT.

The rearrangement links TRBV11-2 to TRBJ2-6; possibly TRBD2 for D (6 bases). The ends were cut back, 3 bases at V and 2 bases at J, with 8 bases in the middle. The CDR3 loop spans 15 amino acids. Germline CDR1 and CDR2: SGHAT and FQNNGV. This CDR3 is CASSFRGAGANVLTF. In DNA form, the CDR3 reads TGTGCCAGCAGCTTTCGCGGGGCTGGGGCCAACGTCCTGACTTTC.

This clone was observed a handful of times. This chain links TRBV5-1 with TRBJ2-1, with TRBD2 matching over 8 bases. Trimming took 3 bases from V and 7 from J; bases not matched to a gene: 6. The germline CDR1 and CDR2 sequences are SGHRS and YFSETQ. CDR3 length: 14 amino acids. The CDR3 region has the DNA TGCGCCAGCAGCTCGGGACTAGAGCTTAATGAGCAGTTCTTC. Translating it yields CASSSGLELNEQFF. Filled out from reference TRBV5-1 and TRBJ2-1, the complete variable domain reads KAGVTQTPRYLIKTRGQQVTLSCSPISGHRSVSWYQQTPGQGLQFLFEYFSETQRNKGNFPGRFSGRQFSNSRSEMNVSTLELGDSALYLCASSSGLELNEQFFGPGTRLTVL.

The chain carries TRBV7-2 and TRBJ1-4; D remains unclear. This CDR3 is built from 14 residues. Trimming cost V 5 bases and J 0 bases, with 7 bases left between them. The germline V gene has CDR1 SGHTA and CDR2 FQGNSA. The CDR3 loop is CASSPSSTNEKLFF. CDR3 bases: TGTGCCAGCAGCCCCTCCTCAACTAATGAAAAACTGTTTTTT.

The gene calls are TRBV18 and TRBJ2-7; 11 bases are shared with TRBD2. This CDR3 contains 16 residues. V was clipped by 1 base and J by 5 bases; unmatched bases: 7. Per germline, CDR1 KGHSH and CDR2 LQKENI. The CDR3 here is CASSPLLSGGADEQYF. CDR3 sequence (DNA): TGTGCCAGCTCACCACTACTTAGCGGGGGGGCCGACGAGCAGTACTTC.

This clone was counted only a few times. The CDR3 region has the DNA TGTGCCAGCAGTGATCAGGGGCTTAGCAATCAGCCCCAGCATTTT. Protein product: CASSDQGLSNQPQHF. J is TRBJ1-5 and V is TRBV6-6; maybe TRBD1 (6 bases). The CDR3 length is 15 residues. V lost 5 bases to trimming and J lost 0 bases, with 11 bases between them. Germline values: CDR1 MNHNY, CDR2 SVGAGI (reference sequence).

V gene TRBV15 combines with J gene TRBJ2-3; TRBD2 matches 11 bases. Germline lookup yields CDR1 LNHNV and CDR2 YYDKDF (reference sequence). V was pared by 3 bases and J by 5 bases, with 13 bases of the junction left unmatched. CDR3 length: 18 amino acids. CDR3 bases: TGTGCCACCAGCAGGAGGAGACTAGCGGGACAGCTTTTAGATACGCAGTATTTT. Encoded protein: CATSRRRLAGQLLDTQYF.

V and J are TRBV7-9 and TRBJ1-4; possibly TRBD1 for D (5 bases). Looked up from germline, CDR1 is SEHNR and CDR2 is FQNEAQ (reference sequence). V lost 1 base to trimming and J lost 10 bases, with 19 bases between them. This CDR3 comprises 16 residues. The CDR3 DNA sequence: TGTGCCAGCAGCTTAGATAGCGGGGCCCGGATCCGAAAACTGTTTTTT. Amino acid sequence: CASSLDSGARIRKLFF.

CDR3 protein: CASRRGDVSGELFF. CDR3 bases: TGCGCCAGCAGACGCGGAGATGTGTCCGGGGAGCTGTTTTTT. The rearrangement uses TRBV5-1 and TRBJ2-2; D unresolved. CDR1 is SGHRS, CDR2 YFSETQ, per germline. Trimming shortened V by 5 bases and J by 6 bases, and 14 bases separated the two germline ends. This CDR3 spans 14 amino acids.

This clone was observed a few times. The rearrangement links TRBV5-8 to TRBJ1-6; D is unresolved. With 1 base removed from V and 0 bases from J, the gap between germline ends came to 5 bases. The germline CDR1 and CDR2 sequences are SGHTS and YDEGEE. This CDR3 has 15 residues. CDR3 nucleotides: TGTGCCAGCAGCTTGCCAAACTCCTATAATTCACCCCTCCACTTT. Residues: CASSLPNSYNSPLHF.

This sequence joins TRBV6-1 and TRBJ2-3; D uncertain. Germline lookup yields CDR1 MNHNS and CDR2 SASEGT. V dropped 2 bases and J dropped 2 bases, with 11 bases sitting between them. There are 15 residues in the CDR3. CDR3 bases: TGTGCCAGCAGTGAACTTCGAACAGCCACAGATACGCAGTATTTT. This codes for CASSELRTATDTQYF.

The CDR3: CASSSMRNTEAFF. Written as DNA, the CDR3 is TGTGCCAGCAGTTCCATGAGGAACACTGAAGCTTTCTTT. V is TRBV6-1 and J is TRBJ1-1; D uncertain. Deletions cut 5 bases from V and 1 base from J, with 8 bases between. This CDR3 contains 13 residues. Germline lookup yields CDR1 MNHNS and CDR2 SASEGT.

V gene TRBV2 combines with J gene TRBJ1-2; 7 bases are a match to TRBD1. Germline loops: CDR1 SNHLY, CDR2 FYNNEI. This CDR3 contains 13 residues. V lost 4 bases to trimming and J lost 5 bases; unmatched junction nucleotides: 4. The CDR3 region has the DNA TGTGCCAGCAGTGGACAGGGCTCGTATGGCTACACCTTC. Translation gives CASSGQGSYGYTF.

V gene TRBV25-1 combines with J gene TRBJ2-7; 11 positions match TRBD1. This CDR3 spans 17 amino acids. The V and J ends lost 1 base and 5 bases, in that order; junction bases with no gene match: 10. Germline assignment: CDR1 MGHDK and CDR2 SYGVNS. The CDR3 reads CASSESYKDRGRDEQYF. The CDR3 coding sequence is TGTGCCAGCAGTGAATCATACAAGGACAGGGGGCGTGACGAGCAGTACTTC.

The table lists this clone with a count of one. The J gene is TRBJ2-5, the V gene TRBV27; D possibly corresponds to TRBD2 (5 bases). V was pared by 5 bases and J by 5 bases, with 15 bases between. CDR3 length: 14 amino acids. Germline values: CDR1 MNHEY, CDR2 SMNVEV (reference sequence). The CDR3 loop is CASSPARGWETQYF. The CDR3 DNA reads TGTGCCAGCAGTCCTGCCCGGGGTTGGGAGACCCAGTACTTC.

This chain links TRBV5-8 with TRBJ2-5; maybe TRBD2 (6 bases). The CDR3 spans 14 residues. V was clipped by 0 bases and J by 5 bases, with 11 bases between them. Germline assignment: CDR1 SGHTS and CDR2 YDEGEE. CDR3 residues: CASSLDGSRETQYF. CDR3 in DNA: TGTGCCAGCAGCTTGGACGGGAGTCGTGAGACCCAGTACTTC.

The chain carries TRBV29-1 and TRBJ2-3; tentatively, D is TRBD2 (7 bases). The CDR3 length is 18 residues. Trimming left V 3 bases short and J 6 bases short, with 28 bases between. CDR1 and CDR2 (germline): SQVTM, ANQGSEA. CDR3 protein: CSVDNVQGTSGGPDTQYF. DNA for the CDR3: TGCAGCGTTGACAACGTCCAGGGGACTTCGGGGGGCCCGGATACGCAGTATTTT.

The J gene is TRBJ2-7, the V gene TRBV13; D is unclear. Trimming took 0 bases from V and 0 from J, leaving 6 bases between them. Per the germline V gene, CDR1 is PRHDT and CDR2 is FYEKMQ (reference sequence). The CDR3 loop spans 14 amino acids. CDR3 loop: CASSLGVGSYEQYF. DNA of the CDR3: TGTGCCAGCAGCTTAGGTGTCGGCTCCTACGAGCAGTACTTC.

This clone was seen more than once but under ten times. The chain uses TRBV11-1 and TRBJ1-1; D remains unclear. The length of the CDR3 is 14 residues. Trimming removed 4 bases at V and 1 base at J, with 10 bases between. Germline V gene sequence: CDR1 SGHAT, CDR2 FQDESV (reference sequence). The CDR3 loop reads CASSSDTPNTEAFF. DNA for the CDR3: TGTGCCAGCAGCTCCGACACTCCGAACACTGAAGCTTTCTTT.

This clone was found a few times. V and J are TRBV7-8 and TRBJ1-2; 7 nucleotides line up with TRBD1. V lost 5 bases to trimming and J lost 4 bases; unmatched junction nucleotides: 7. The CDR3 runs to 14 residues. The germline V gene has CDR1 SGHVS and CDR2 FQNEAQ. The CDR3 here is CASSPRTGLYGYTF. As DNA, the CDR3 is TGTGCCAGCAGCCCACGGACAGGACTCTATGGCTACACCTTC.

This clone was picked up one time. The V and J genes are TRBV27 and TRBJ1-1, with TRBD1 as a possible D gene (5 bases). The CDR3 is 15 amino acids. Germline CDR1 MNHEY, CDR2 SMNVEV (reference sequence). Trimming removed 0 bases at V and 6 bases at J, with 14 bases between. The CDR3 loop is CASSLSYGGGPEAFF. The CDR3 DNA follows: TGTGCCAGCAGTTTATCGTACGGGGGTGGGCCTGAAGCTTTCTTT.

The rearrangement joins TRBV7-6 to TRBJ2-1; D is possibly TRBD1 (6 bases). Trimming took off 6 bases at V and 4 bases at J, with 10 bases between the two ends. The germline V gene encodes CDR1 SGHVS and CDR2 FNYEAQ. The CDR3 has 13 amino acids. CDR3 in DNA: TGTGCCAGCAGGCCGGACAGTTACAATGAGCAGTTCTTC. Encoded protein: CASRPDSYNEQFF.